The clone carrying this TCR beta chain was recorded a few times. What it binds is unknown. Every single donor gave one heparinised blood draw, and these averaged around 120 mL. The sample comes from a study of beta chain features in type 1 diabetes. The CDR3 spans 16 residues. Germline CDR1 SGDLS, CDR2 YYNGEE. Between the trimmed V and J ends, which lost 0 bases and 9 bases, there was a span of 19 bases. Study-level results: Insertion counts at VDJ junctions were lower in type 1 diabetes patients, who also showed more deletions there. These data did not resolve whether HLA type affects TCRB rearrangement. Moderate but significant shortening of TCRB CDR3s was recorded in all four CD4+ subsets from Type 1 diabetes patients.

All of the isolated RNA was reverse transcribed, so expressed TCRB transcripts were sequenced. Profiled with immunoSEQ multiplex PCR; TCRdb holds only in-frame clones, not every one. The table records 250,000 to 300,000 clones, roughly a quarter of them present only once. This rearrangement joins TRBV9 to TRBJ2-1; D may be TRBD1 (6 bases). Sequencing was carried out using naive CD4+ T cells from blood. The clonotype was recovered from a woman aged 25 to 39 with type 1 diabetes. The CDR3 sequence: CASSVAGQQFGGEQFF. CDR3 nucleotides: TGTGCCAGCAGCGTAGCGGGACAACAATTCGGCGGTGAGCAGTTCTTC.